This T cell receptor (beta chain) comes out of a study of T cell therapy after organ transplantation. Study summary: T cells were expanded about 14 days with 30 CMV class I/II epitopes. Patients received a median of 1.92 x 10^8 CMV-specific T cells over 2 to 6 infusions. 20 to 29 weeks after therapy completion, long-term post-therapy blood was collected.

Germline loops: CDR1 SGHVS, CDR2 FNYEAQ. The length of the CDR3 is 15 residues. V lost 10 bases and J lost 1, with 19 bases in between. Comment on this clone: Its target is unknown.

Measured with immunoSEQ multiplex PCR; TCRdb has only the in-frame clones, and not every one. The sample lists about 15,000 clones; 65% to 90% were seen once. Indicated time point: 20-29 weeks after completion of therapy. These transplant recipients had drug-resistant or recurrent cytomegalovirus infection. The source was CD8+ T cells from blood, collected after autologous CMV-specific T cell therapy. The rearrangement uses TRBV7-6 and TRBJ2-5; a weak D match, TRBD2 (5 bases). The TCR was taken from a human patient who had received a solid organ transplant and had CMV disease. Some of the T cells might come from the graft donor. CDR3 region: CATTLAGPPQETQYF. The CDR3 nucleotides read TGTGCCACCACGTTGGCGGGTCCCCCCCAAGAGACCCAGTACTTC.